These 17 T cell receptor beta chains share one sample of origin, sequenced in a study of blood T cell repertoires in COVID-19. Clones were sequenced by immunoSEQ multiplex PCR, and TCRdb holds only the in-frame ones, with some missing. The profile covers roughly 100,000 clones, with nearly 90% appearing a single time and 2% taken by the ten largest. Input material: peripheral blood. These receptors originate from a man aged 50-59 years with active COVID-19.

The chain uses TRBV20-1 and TRBJ2-1; a possible D gene is TRBD1 (5 bases). This CDR3 comprises 15 residues. Germline CDR1 reads DFQATT; CDR2 reads SNEGSKA (reference sequence). In nucleotides, the CDR3 is TGCAGGGCAAGTGGCGGCACAGGCTATTACAATGAGCAGTTCTTC. This encodes CRASGGTGYYNEQFF.

CDR3: CASAGLAPGRRWNPSPREQYF. CDR3 nucleotide sequence: TGCGCCAGCGCCGGACTAGCGCCCGGAAGACGATGGAACCCCAGCCCCCGCGAGCAGTACTTC. This chain joins TRBV5-1 and TRBJ2-7, with 9 bases that match TRBD2. J gave up 6 bases and V 7 bases, and 32 bases lay outside the gene matches. This CDR3 region has 21 residues. Germline V lookup: CDR1 SGHRS, CDR2 YFSETQ.

The rearrangement uses TRBV10-3 and TRBJ2-7; 10 bases map to TRBD2. The V gene's germline CDR1 is ENHRY and CDR2 SYGVKD. J was trimmed by 0 bases and V by 5 bases; bases with no gene match: 10. CDR3 size: 17 residues. The CDR3 bases are TGTGCCATCAGTCCGGGTAGCGGGGGGCCCTTCTCCTACGAGCAGTACTTC. Translated: CAISPGSGGPFSYEQYF.

In its sample, this clone was seen once. The chain uses TRBV30 and TRBJ1-2, with TRBD1 as a possible D gene (5 bases). The CDR3 has 15 residues. The V end was cut by 0 bases, the J end by 1 base, with 12 bases between. Germline V gene sequence: CDR1 GTSNPN, CDR2 SVGIG (reference sequence). DNA for the CDR3: TGTGCCTGGAGTGTCTGGGGGGAGGGTAACTATGGCTACACCTTC. Amino acid sequence: CAWSVWGEGNYGYTF.

CDR3 coding DNA: TGTGCCAGCAGCCAAGAAGCTAGCCCTGAAGCTTTCTTT. It is translated as CASSQEASPEAFF. This chain connects TRBV4-2 to TRBJ1-1, with unresolved D. Germline V lookup: CDR1 LGHNA, CDR2 YNFKEQ. The CDR3 totals 13 residues. V was pared by 0 bases and J by 6 bases, with 8 bases between.

This chain uses TRBV19 with TRBJ1-4; 7 bases map to TRBD1. The CDR3 is made up of 16 amino acids. The V gene end was trimmed by 3 bases and the J gene end by 4 bases; junction bases not matched to a gene: 8. CDR1 LNHDA and CDR2 SQIVND come from the germline V gene (reference sequence). The CDR3 protein is CASSIGGTAFNEKLFF. In nucleotides, the CDR3 is TGTGCCAGTAGTATTGGAGGGACAGCCTTTAATGAAAAACTGTTTTTT.

J is TRBJ1-1 and V is TRBV27, with TRBD1 matching over 10 bases. This CDR3 has 16 residues. V dropped 2 bases and J dropped 0; count of bases not matched to a gene: 3. Germline CDR1 and CDR2: MNHEY and SMNVEV (reference sequence). DNA of the CDR3: TGTGCCAGCAGTTTAATGACAGGGGGCATGAACACTGAAGCTTTCTTT. It codes for CASSLMTGGMNTEAFF.

The chain links TRBV10-3 to TRBJ1-5; 9 bases fit TRBD1. The CDR3 consists of 15 residues. CDR1 and CDR2 from the germline V gene are ENHRY and SYGVKD. The V gene end was trimmed by 5 bases and the J gene end by 2 bases; junction bases not matched to a gene: 4. The CDR3 loop is CAISQDRGGNQPQHF. DNA for the CDR3: TGTGCCATCAGTCAGGACAGGGGAGGCAATCAGCCCCAGCATTTT.

The chain links TRBV28 to TRBJ1-2; D is perhaps TRBD1 (6 bases). Germline loops: CDR1 MDHEN, CDR2 SYDVKM. The V gene lost 7 bases and the J gene lost 2 bases, with 11 bases spanning the gap. CDR3 length: 13 amino acids. CDR3 DNA sequence: TGTGCCAGCACCTCAACAGGGAACTATGGCTACACCTTC. Translation: CASTSTGNYGYTF.

The gene calls are TRBV7-9 and TRBJ2-1; D not certain. This CDR3 is built from 15 residues. Germline-derived CDR1 and CDR2 are SEHNR and FQNEAQ (reference sequence). V dropped 2 bases and J dropped 0 bases, with 8 bases sitting between them. The chain's CDR3 is CASSLHLSSYNEQFF. In nucleotides, the CDR3 is TGTGCCAGCAGCTTACACCTCAGCTCCTACAATGAGCAGTTCTTC.

This clone was seen at least ten times. The chain recombines TRBV30 with TRBJ2-2; D not certain. The CDR3 is made up of 15 amino acids. Germline loops: CDR1 GTSNPN, CDR2 SVGIG (reference sequence). The V gene lost 3 bases and the J gene lost 0 bases, with 11 bases spanning the gap. CDR3 sequence reads: CAWSPLIANTGELFF. CDR3 sequence (DNA): TGTGCCTGGAGCCCCCTAATTGCGAACACCGGGGAGCTGTTTTTT. The full variable domain, with the rest looked up from reference TRBV30 and TRBJ2-2, is SQTIHQWPATLVQPVGSPLSLECTVEGTSNPNLYWYRQAAGRGLQLLFYSVGIGQISSEVPQNLSASRPQDRQFILSSKKLLLSDSGFYLCAWSPLIANTGELFFGEGSRLTVL.

This clone occurred a few times. The gene calls are TRBV5-1 and TRBJ2-7, with unresolved D. Germline V gives CDR1 SGHRS, CDR2 YFSETQ. CDR3 length: 15 residues. V gave up 6 bases and J gave up 0 bases, with 16 bases separating them. Written as DNA, the CDR3 is TGCGCCAGCACCGCTAATCCGATGAGCTCCTACGAGCAGTACTTC. Encoded protein: CASTANPMSSYEQYF.

The chain uses TRBV3-1 (or the pseudogene TRBV3-2) and TRBJ1-3; D not resolved. This CDR3 is built from 14 residues. Trimming stripped 4 bases from V and 1 base from J, with 8 bases between. Per the germline V gene, CDR1 is LGHDT and CDR2 is YNNKEL (reference sequence). The CDR3 protein is CASSRTTSGNTIYF. The DNA for the CDR3 is TGTGCCAGCAGCCGAACTACTTCTGGAAACACCATATATTTT.

V is TRBV25-1 and J is TRBJ1-4; D is possibly TRBD1 (6 bases). Germline-derived CDR1 and CDR2 are MGHDK and SYGVNS. Trimming removed 3 bases at V and 14 bases at J, with 13 bases between. This CDR3 contains 12 residues. CDR3 DNA: TGTGCCAGCAGTGACAACAGGGCTTTCCTGTTTTTT. This sequence encodes CASSDNRAFLFF.

V usage is TRBV24-1 and J usage is TRBJ2-5, with D possibly being TRBD2 (6 bases). Germline CDR1 KGHDR, CDR2 SFDVKD. The CDR3 consists of 14 residues. V was clipped by 0 bases and J by 9 bases, with 13 bases between them. CDR3 coding DNA: TGTGCCACCAGTGATTTGGGGCCGGGGGAGGCCCAGTACTTC. Encoded protein: CATSDLGPGEAQYF.

CDR3 region: CASSLGRWRDEQYF. The CDR3 DNA sequence: TGTGCCAGCAGCTTAGGAAGGTGGAGGGACGAGCAGTACTTC. The chain employs TRBV11-2 and TRBJ2-7; tentatively, D is TRBD2 (6 bases). Between the trimmed V and J ends, which lost 1 base and 5 bases, there was a span of 12 bases. This CDR3 has 14 amino acids. Germline V lookup: CDR1 SGHAT, CDR2 FQNNGV.

This clone has only a few counts. The V and J genes are TRBV3-1 (or the pseudogene TRBV3-2) and TRBJ2-7, with TRBD1 identical over 9 bases. The V gene end was trimmed by 6 bases and the J gene end by 3 bases; junction bases not matched to a gene: 3. The V gene's germline CDR1 is LGHDT and CDR2 YNNKEL (reference sequence). CDR3 length equals 13 residues. This CDR3 reads CASRPTGGYEQYF. The CDR3 DNA reads TGTGCCAGCAGGCCGACAGGGGGCTACGAGCAGTACTTC.